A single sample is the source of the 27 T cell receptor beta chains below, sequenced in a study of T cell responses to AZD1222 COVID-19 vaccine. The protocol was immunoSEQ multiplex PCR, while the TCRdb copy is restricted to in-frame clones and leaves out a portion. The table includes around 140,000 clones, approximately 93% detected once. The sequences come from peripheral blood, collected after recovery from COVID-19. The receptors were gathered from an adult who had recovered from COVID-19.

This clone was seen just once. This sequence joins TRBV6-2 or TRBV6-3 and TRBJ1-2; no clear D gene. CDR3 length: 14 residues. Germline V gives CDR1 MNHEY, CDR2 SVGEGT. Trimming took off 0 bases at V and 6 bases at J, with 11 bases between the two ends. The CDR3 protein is CASSYSSGLDGYTF. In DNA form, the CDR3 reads TGTGCCAGCAGTTACTCGTCAGGATTGGATGGCTACACCTTC.

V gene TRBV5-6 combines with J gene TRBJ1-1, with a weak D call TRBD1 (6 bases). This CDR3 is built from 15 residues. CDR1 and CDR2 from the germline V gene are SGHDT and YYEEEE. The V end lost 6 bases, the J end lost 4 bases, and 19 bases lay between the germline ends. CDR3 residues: CASIHARGLGTEAFF. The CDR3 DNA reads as TGTGCCAGCATCCACGCCAGGGGATTGGGCACTGAAGCTTTCTTT.

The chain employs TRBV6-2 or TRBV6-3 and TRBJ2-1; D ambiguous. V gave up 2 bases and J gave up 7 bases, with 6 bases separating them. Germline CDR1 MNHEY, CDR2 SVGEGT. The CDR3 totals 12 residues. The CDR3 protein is CASSYGWNEQFF. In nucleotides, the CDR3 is TGTGCCAGCAGTTACGGGTGGAATGAGCAGTTCTTC.

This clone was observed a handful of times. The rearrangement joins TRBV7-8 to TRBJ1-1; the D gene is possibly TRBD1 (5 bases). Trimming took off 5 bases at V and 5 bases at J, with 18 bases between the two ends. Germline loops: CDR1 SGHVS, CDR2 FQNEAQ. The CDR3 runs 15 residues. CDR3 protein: CASSPWTSVGTEAFF. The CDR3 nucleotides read TGTGCCAGCAGCCCATGGACATCTGTGGGTACTGAAGCTTTCTTT.

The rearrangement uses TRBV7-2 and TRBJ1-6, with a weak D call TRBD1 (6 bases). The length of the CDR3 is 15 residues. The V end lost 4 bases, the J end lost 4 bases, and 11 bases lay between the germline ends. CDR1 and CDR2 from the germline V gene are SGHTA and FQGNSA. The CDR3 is CASSSQDSYNSPLHF. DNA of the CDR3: TGTGCCAGCAGCTCTCAGGACAGTTATAATTCACCCCTCCACTTT.

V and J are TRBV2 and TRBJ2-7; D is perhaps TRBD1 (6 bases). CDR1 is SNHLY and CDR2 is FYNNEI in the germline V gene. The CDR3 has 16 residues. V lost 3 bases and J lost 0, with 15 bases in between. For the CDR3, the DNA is TGTGCCAGCAGTGACGGACAGAGCTACAGCTCCTACGAGCAGTACTTC. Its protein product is CASSDGQSYSSYEQYF.

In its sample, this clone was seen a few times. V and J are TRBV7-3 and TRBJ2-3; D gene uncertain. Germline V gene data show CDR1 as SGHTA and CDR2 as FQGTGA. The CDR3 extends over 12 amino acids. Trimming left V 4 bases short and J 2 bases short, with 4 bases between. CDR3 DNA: TGTGCCAGCAGCTCCTCCACAGATACGCAGTATTTT. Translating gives CASSSSTDTQYF.

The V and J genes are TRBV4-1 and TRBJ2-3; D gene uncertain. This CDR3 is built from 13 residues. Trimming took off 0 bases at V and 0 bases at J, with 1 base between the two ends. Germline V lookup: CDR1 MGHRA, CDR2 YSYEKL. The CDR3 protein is CASSQDSTDTQYF. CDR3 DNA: TGCGCCAGCAGCCAAGATAGCACAGATACGCAGTATTTT.

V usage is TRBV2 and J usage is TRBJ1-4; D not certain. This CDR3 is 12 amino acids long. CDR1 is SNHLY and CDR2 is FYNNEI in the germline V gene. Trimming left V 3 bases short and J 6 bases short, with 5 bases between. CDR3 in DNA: TGTGCCAGCAGTGACAGCTATGAAAAACTGTTTTTT. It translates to CASSDSYEKLFF.

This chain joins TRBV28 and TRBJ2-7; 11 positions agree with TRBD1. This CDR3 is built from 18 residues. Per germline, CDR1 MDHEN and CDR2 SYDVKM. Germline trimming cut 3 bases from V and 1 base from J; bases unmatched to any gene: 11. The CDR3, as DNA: TGTGCCAGCAGTTTGTCGGACAGGGGGCCCCTAAATTCCTACGAGCAGTACTTC. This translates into CASSLSDRGPLNSYEQYF.

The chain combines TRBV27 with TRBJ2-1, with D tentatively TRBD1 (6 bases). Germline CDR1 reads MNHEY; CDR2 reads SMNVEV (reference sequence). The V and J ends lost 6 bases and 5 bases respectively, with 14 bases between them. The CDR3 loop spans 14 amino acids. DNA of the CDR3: TGTGCCAGCAGCCTGGGGACACCTCACAATGAGCAGTTCTTC. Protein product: CASSLGTPHNEQFF.

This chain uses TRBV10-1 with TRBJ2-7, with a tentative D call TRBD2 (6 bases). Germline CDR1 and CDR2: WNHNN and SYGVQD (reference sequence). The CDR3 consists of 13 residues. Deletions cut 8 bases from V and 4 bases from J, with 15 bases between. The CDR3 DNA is TGCGCCAGCCGGCGGGGTTTGTGGTACGAGCAGTACTTC. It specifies CASRRGLWYEQYF.

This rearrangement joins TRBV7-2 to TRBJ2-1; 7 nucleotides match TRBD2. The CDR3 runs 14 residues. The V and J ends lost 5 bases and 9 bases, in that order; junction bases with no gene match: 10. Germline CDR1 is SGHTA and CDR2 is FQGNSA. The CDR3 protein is CASSPRREWSEQFF. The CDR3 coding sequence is TGTGCCAGCAGCCCGAGGCGGGAGTGGAGTGAGCAGTTCTTC.

The CDR3 protein is CASSYRVGETQYF. CDR3 in DNA: TGTGCCAGCAGTTACCGGGTTGGGGAGACCCAGTACTTC. The J gene is TRBJ2-5, the V gene TRBV6-2 or TRBV6-3, with D unresolved. Germline CDR1 reads MNHEY; CDR2 reads SVGEGT. This CDR3 contains 13 residues. V gave up 2 bases and J gave up 5 bases, with 9 bases separating them.

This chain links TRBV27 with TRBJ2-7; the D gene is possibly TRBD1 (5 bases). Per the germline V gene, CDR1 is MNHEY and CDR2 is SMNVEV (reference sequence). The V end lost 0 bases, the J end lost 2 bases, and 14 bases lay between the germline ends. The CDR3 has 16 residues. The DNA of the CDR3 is TGTGCCAGCAGTTTATCGGGGCAGGGTATCCCCTACGAGCAGTACTTC. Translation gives CASSLSGQGIPYEQYF.

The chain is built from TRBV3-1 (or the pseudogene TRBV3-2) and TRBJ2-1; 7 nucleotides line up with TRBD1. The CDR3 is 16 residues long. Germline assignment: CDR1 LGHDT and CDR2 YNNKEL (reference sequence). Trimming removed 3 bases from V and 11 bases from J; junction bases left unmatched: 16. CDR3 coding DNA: TGTGCCAGCAGCCATGGGGCAGGGGGATGGAATAGGAAGCAGTTCTTC. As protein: CASSHGAGGWNRKQFF.

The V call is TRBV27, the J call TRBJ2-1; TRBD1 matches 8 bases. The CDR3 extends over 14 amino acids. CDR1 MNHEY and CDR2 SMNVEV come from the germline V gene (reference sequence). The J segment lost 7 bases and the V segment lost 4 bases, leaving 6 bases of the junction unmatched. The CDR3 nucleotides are TGTGCCAGCAGTTCCGGACAGGGCAGAAATGAGCAGTTCTTC. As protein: CASSSGQGRNEQFF.

CDR3 sequence: CATSRVFSINTEAFF. CDR3 coding DNA: TGTGCCACCAGCAGAGTTTTCTCAATCAACACTGAAGCTTTCTTT. The rearrangement uses TRBV15 and TRBJ1-1; D call uncertain. The V end was cut by 1 base, the J end by 2 bases, with 11 bases between. The germline V gene has CDR1 LNHNV and CDR2 YYDKDF (reference sequence). The CDR3 spans 15 residues.

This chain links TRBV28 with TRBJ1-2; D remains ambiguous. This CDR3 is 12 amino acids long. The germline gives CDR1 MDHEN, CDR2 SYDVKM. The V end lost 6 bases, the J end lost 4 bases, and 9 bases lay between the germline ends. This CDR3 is CASSQQVYGYTF. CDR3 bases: TGTGCCAGCAGCCAACAAGTCTATGGCTACACCTTC.

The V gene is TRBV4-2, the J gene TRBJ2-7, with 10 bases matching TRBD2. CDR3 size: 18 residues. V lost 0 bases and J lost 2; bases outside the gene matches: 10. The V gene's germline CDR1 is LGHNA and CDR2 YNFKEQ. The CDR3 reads CASSQELFLAGVAYEQYF. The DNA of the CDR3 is TGTGCCAGCAGCCAAGAACTTTTTCTAGCGGGAGTCGCCTACGAGCAGTACTTC.

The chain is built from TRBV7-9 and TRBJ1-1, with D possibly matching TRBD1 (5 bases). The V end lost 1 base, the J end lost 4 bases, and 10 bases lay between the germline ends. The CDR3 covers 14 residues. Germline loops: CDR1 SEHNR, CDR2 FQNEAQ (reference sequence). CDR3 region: CASSLETAGTEAFF. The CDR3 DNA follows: TGTGCCAGCAGCTTAGAGACAGCGGGCACTGAAGCTTTCTTT.

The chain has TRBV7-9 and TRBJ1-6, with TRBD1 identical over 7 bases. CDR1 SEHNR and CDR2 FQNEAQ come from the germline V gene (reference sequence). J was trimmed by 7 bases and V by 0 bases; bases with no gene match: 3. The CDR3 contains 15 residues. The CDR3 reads CASSLARGGNSPLHF. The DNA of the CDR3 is TGTGCCAGCAGCTTAGCCAGGGGGGGAAATTCACCCCTCCACTTT. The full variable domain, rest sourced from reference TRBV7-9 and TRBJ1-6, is DTGVSQNPRHKITKRGQNVTFRCDPISEHNRLYWYRQTLGQGPEFLTYFQNEAQLEKSRLLSDRFSAERPKGSFSTLEIQRTEQGDSAMYLCASSLARGGNSPLHFGNGTRLTVT.

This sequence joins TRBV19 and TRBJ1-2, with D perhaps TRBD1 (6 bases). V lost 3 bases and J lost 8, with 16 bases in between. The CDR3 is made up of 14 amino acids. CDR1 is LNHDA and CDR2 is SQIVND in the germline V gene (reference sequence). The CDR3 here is CASSIDGGARGYTF. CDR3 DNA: TGTGCCAGTAGTATCGACGGGGGGGCGAGAGGCTACACCTTC.

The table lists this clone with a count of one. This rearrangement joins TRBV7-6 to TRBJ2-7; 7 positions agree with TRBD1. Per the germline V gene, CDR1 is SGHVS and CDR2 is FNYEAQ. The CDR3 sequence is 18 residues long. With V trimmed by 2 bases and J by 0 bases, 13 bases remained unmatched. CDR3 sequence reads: CASSLQRTGGVNSYEQYF. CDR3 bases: TGTGCCAGCAGCTTACAGCGGACAGGAGGCGTAAACTCCTACGAGCAGTACTTC.

CDR3 protein: CASSLAAGSTGELFF. For the CDR3, the DNA is TGCGCCAGCAGCTTGGCCGCGGGGAGCACCGGGGAGCTGTTTTTT. The rearrangement uses TRBV5-1 and TRBJ2-2, with a possible D match to TRBD2 (6 bases). Trimming took off 0 bases at V and 4 bases at J, with 10 bases between the two ends. CDR3 size: 15 residues. Germline V CDR1 and CDR2: SGHRS, YFSETQ.

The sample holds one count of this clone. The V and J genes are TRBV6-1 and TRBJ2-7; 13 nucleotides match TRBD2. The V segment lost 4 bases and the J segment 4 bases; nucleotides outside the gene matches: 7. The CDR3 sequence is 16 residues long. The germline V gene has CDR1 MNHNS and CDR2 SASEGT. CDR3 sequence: CASSGPTSGRYYEQYF. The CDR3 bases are TGTGCCAGCAGTGGTCCGACTAGCGGGAGGTATTACGAGCAGTACTTC.

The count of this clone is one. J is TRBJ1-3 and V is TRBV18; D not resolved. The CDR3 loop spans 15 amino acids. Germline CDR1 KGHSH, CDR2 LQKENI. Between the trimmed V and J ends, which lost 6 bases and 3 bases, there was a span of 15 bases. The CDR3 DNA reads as TGTGCCAGCTCCCCAGTCGACGGGATTGGAAACACCATATATTTT. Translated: CASSPVDGIGNTIYF.